Presented here are 9 T cell receptor beta chains from one specimen sequenced in a study of blood T cell repertoires in COVID-19 (dated by TCRdb to the early 2020s). The library was generated by the immunoSEQ multiplex PCR assay. As stored in TCRdb, this immuneACCESS dataset retains in-frame rearrangements with V and J assigned. A fraction of the clones does not appear; measured against another copy, unresolved V genes explain less than half of the discrepancy, and the remainder lacks a known reason. Within this sample are 200,000 to 250,000 clones, with just over 85% of them counted one time only. About 9.9% of the sample rests with the top ten. Sequences were obtained from peripheral blood. The source is a man in his fifties with COVID-19, enrolled during active disease.

In nucleotides, the CDR3 is TGTGCCAGCAGCCCATCCGGGACAGGGTCCTATAATTCACCCCTCCACTTT. It codes for CASSPSGTGSYNSPLHF. The chain joins TRBV4-2 to TRBJ1-6, with 9 nucleotides matching TRBD1. Germline V CDR1 and CDR2: LGHNA, YNFKEQ. The CDR3 length is 17 residues. The V and J ends lost 4 bases and 1 base, in that order; junction bases with no gene match: 5.

The chain combines TRBV5-1 with TRBJ2-3; D is uncertain. Germline V gene lookup returns CDR1 SGHRS and CDR2 YFSETQ. The germline V and J ends were trimmed by 2 bases and 1 base, with 5 bases remaining between them. The CDR3 has 13 amino acids. The CDR3 protein is CASSLRGTDTQYF. The CDR3, as DNA: TGCGCCAGCAGCTTACGGGGCACAGATACGCAGTATTTT. Using reference TRBV5-1 and TRBJ2-3 for the parts outside the CDR3, the full variable domain is KAGVTQTPRYLIKTRGQQVTLSCSPISGHRSVSWYQQTPGQGLQFLFEYFSETQRNKGNFPGRFSGRQFSNSRSEMNVSTLELGDSALYLCASSLRGTDTQYFGPGTRLTVL.

The chain couples TRBV19 to TRBJ2-1, with D uncertain. Trimming stripped 0 bases from V and 6 bases from J, with 9 bases between. The CDR3 extends over 14 amino acids. Looked up from germline, CDR1 is LNHDA and CDR2 is SQIVND (reference sequence). CDR3 nucleotide sequence: TGTGCCAGTAGTATAGATCGGTGGAGCAATGAGCAGTTCTTC. Translating gives CASSIDRWSNEQFF.

V gene TRBV29-1 combines with J gene TRBJ2-3; TRBD2 matches at 7 bases. V trimming: 2 bases; J trimming: 0 bases; junction bases outside the gene matches: 2. There are 14 residues in the CDR3. From germline, CDR1 is SQVTM and CDR2 ANQGSEA. The CDR3 region is CSVELAASTDTQYF. Here the CDR3 DNA reads TGCAGCGTTGAACTAGCGGCAAGCACAGATACGCAGTATTTT.

The chain uses TRBV18 and TRBJ1-4, with D possibly being TRBD1 (6 bases). This CDR3 spans 14 amino acids. The germline V gene encodes CDR1 KGHSH and CDR2 LQKENI. Deletions cut 6 bases from V and 3 bases from J, with 11 bases between. The CDR3 nucleotides are TGTGCCAGCTCCCCCAGGGGCGCTAATGAAAAACTGTTTTTT. It is translated as CASSPRGANEKLFF.

This clone was recorded once. The genes are TRBV5-1 and TRBJ1-2; 8 positions agree with TRBD1. CDR3 length equals 15 residues. V lost 3 bases, J lost 7 bases, and 11 bases stayed unmatched. Germline V CDR1 and CDR2: SGHRS, YFSETQ. The CDR3 nucleotides read TGCGCCAGCAGCTACGGACAGGGATTTGGTGGTGGCTACACCTTC. Residues: CASSYGQGFGGGYTF.

The chain carries TRBV7-3 and TRBJ2-2; 10 bases fit TRBD2. Germline V gene sequence: CDR1 SGHTA, CDR2 FQGTGA. V lost 2 bases, J lost 2 bases, and 2 bases stayed unmatched. The CDR3 loop spans 16 amino acids. As DNA, the CDR3 is TGTGCCAGCAGCTTACTAGCGGGGGCAAACACCGGGGAGCTGTTTTTT. Protein product: CASSLLAGANTGELFF.

This clone was seen a single time. The rearrangement links TRBV19 to TRBJ2-7, with unresolved D. CDR3 length: 14 amino acids. Trimming left V 0 bases short and J 3 bases short, with 9 bases between. The germline CDR1 and CDR2 sequences are LNHDA and SQIVND (reference sequence). The CDR3 DNA reads as TGTGCCAGTAGTATAGAAAACAGTTTCTACGAGCAGTACTTC. Protein: CASSIENSFYEQYF.

This chain joins TRBV9 and TRBJ1-1; 7 positions match TRBD1. After removal of 0 bases from V and 3 bases from J, the junction contained 5 bases not matched to a gene. From germline, CDR1 is SGDLS and CDR2 YYNGEE. The CDR3 loop spans 15 amino acids. For the CDR3, the DNA is TGTGCCAGCAGCGTAGCGACAGGGAGAGACACTGAAGCTTTCTTT. Protein: CASSVATGRDTEAFF.